This T cell receptor (beta chain) comes out of a study of T cell repertoires in cytomegalovirus infection. Whole-study context: It can be stated that public TCR beta signatures indicated CMV infection as well as a matching HLA type.

The CDR3 runs to 16 residues. Germline loops: CDR1 MDHEN, CDR2 SYDVKM. The V end lost 2 bases, the J end lost 6 bases, and 16 bases lay between the germline ends. This clonotype was observed a handful of times. TCRdb re-called the reads with MiXCR, one entry per CDR3 protein. Of over 300,000 distinct CDR3 sequences listed, about 17% are singletons. The sequenced sample consisted of PBMCs. The TCR originated in a human donor in good health (CMV status not recorded). Some clones in this sample may be carry-over from other donors' samples. This chain connects TRBV28 to TRBJ2-2, with no clear D. CDR3 DNA sequence: TGTGCCAGCAGTTTAGAGACGGCCGCGGTGGCCGGGGAGCTGTTTTTT. Translation: CASSLETAAVAGELFF.